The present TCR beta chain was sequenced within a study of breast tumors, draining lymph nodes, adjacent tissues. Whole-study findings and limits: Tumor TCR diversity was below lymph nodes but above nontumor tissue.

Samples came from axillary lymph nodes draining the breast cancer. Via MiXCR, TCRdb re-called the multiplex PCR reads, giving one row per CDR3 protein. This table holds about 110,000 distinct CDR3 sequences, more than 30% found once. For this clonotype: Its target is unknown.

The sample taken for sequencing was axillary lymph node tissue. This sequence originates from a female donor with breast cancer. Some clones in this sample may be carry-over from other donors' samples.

Here the CDR3 reads CASSDEGGHEQYF. CDR3 DNA sequence: TGTGCCAGCAGTGATGAGGGTGGTCACGAGCAGTACTTC. This rearrangement joins TRBV2 to TRBJ2-7; TRBD2 might be the D (5 bases). V gave up 3 bases and J gave up 5 bases, with 11 bases separating them. Germline V gene data show CDR1 as SNHLY and CDR2 as FYNNEI. This CDR3 comprises 13 residues.